Listed below are T cell receptor beta chains from one sample, sequenced in a study of blood T cell repertoires in COVID-19. Clones were sequenced by immunoSEQ multiplex PCR, and TCRdb holds only the in-frame ones, with some missing. Of about 170,000 clones detected, around 87% appear once; the ten largest clones hold under 3%. Sequencing used peripheral blood. The receptor set was obtained from a woman older than 75 with COVID-19, enrolled during active disease. Both conserved end residues are part of each CDR3. The D gene is left open where the match is weak. Only part of the rows carry a size: once, few, many, or a class if the clone is expanded.

>TRBD2|TRBV7-2|TRBJ2-2|once
CASSGGATGELFF
TGTGCCAGTTCCGGGGGGGCCACCGGGGAGCTGTTTTTT
>TRBD1|TRBV2|TRBJ1-6|.
CASLRDSGSPLHF
TGTGCCAGTCTCAGGGACAGTGGATCACCCCTCCACTTT
>TRBD2|TRBV6-2/TRBV6-3|TRBJ2-5|.
CASSPGLAGGPTWETQYF
TGTGCCAGCAGTCCAGGACTAGCGGGAGGGCCTACGTGGGAGACCCAGTACTTC
>TRBD2|TRBV6-4|TRBJ2-2|.
CASSVLAGTSGTGELFF
TGTGCCAGCAGCGTTCTCGCCGGGACTAGCGGCACCGGGGAGCTGTTTTTT
>.|TRBV6-2/TRBV6-3|TRBJ2-5|.
CASSRQGGQETQYF
TGTGCCAGCAGCAGACAGGGAGGCCAAGAGACCCAGTACTTC
>.|TRBV7-2|TRBJ1-6|.
CASSLDTHSPLHF
TGTGCCAGCAGCTTAGACACCCATTCACCCCTCCACTTT
>TRBD1|TRBV19|TRBJ1-1|.
CASRGPGTGQNTEAFF
TGTGCCAGTAGGGGGCCCGGGACAGGCCAGAACACTGAAGCTTTCTTT
>TRBD2|TRBV5-4|TRBJ2-1|.
CASSRPLAGEGEQFF
TGTGCCAGCAGCCGTCCACTAGCGGGAGAGGGTGAGCAGTTCTTC
>.|TRBV5-6|TRBJ1-4|.
CASHRREVSQKLFF
TGTGCCAGTCACCGACGAGAGGTTTCCCAAAAACTGTTTTTT
>.|TRBV6-5|TRBJ1-2|.
CASSYLDSTYGYTF
TGTGCCAGCAGTTACCTTGACAGCACTTATGGCTACACCTTC
>.|TRBV5-1|TRBJ1-2|.
CASSTQGSDGYTF
TGCGCCAGCAGCACCCAGGGTTCCGATGGCTACACCTTC
>.|TRBV28|TRBJ2-7|.
CASSLILGGKEQYF
TGTGCCAGCAGTTTAATTCTAGGGGGAAAGGAGCAGTACTTC
>.|TRBV2|TRBJ1-2|.
CASSETGGPSPAGYTF
TGTGCCAGCAGTGAAACGGGGGGGCCAAGCCCGGCTGGCTACACCTTC
>TRBD2|TRBV7-2|TRBJ2-1|once
CASSLVGGEGYNEQFF
TGTGCCAGCAGCTTAGTGGGAGGGGAAGGGTACAATGAGCAGTTCTTC
>TRBD2|TRBV18|TRBJ2-7|.
CASSPGTSAEQYF
TGTGCCAGCTCACCAGGGACTAGCGCCGAGCAGTACTTC
>TRBD1|TRBV27|TRBJ1-1|.
CASLTGGLTEAFF
TGTGCCAGCCTGACAGGGGGCCTCACTGAAGCTTTCTTT
>TRBD2|TRBV6-2/TRBV6-3|TRBJ2-2|.
CASSLGLAGGVVTGELFF
TGTGCCAGCAGTCTCGGACTAGCGGGAGGGGTGGTCACCGGGGAGCTGTTTTTT
>.|TRBV19|TRBJ1-2|few
CASSIGRGEEGYTF
TGTGCCAGTAGTATCGGCAGGGGCGAGGAAGGCTACACCTTC
>TRBD1|TRBV11-3|TRBJ1-1|.
CASSSTQGAAAFF
TGTGCCAGCAGCTCCACACAGGGGGCTGCAGCTTTCTTT
>.|TRBV28|TRBJ2-1|.
CATRSSSRGNEQFF
TGTGCCACCAGATCGAGCTCTCGGGGGAATGAGCAGTTCTTC
>TRBD2|TRBV10-2|TRBJ2-2|.
CASSGEAGVSGELFF
TGCGCCAGCAGTGGGGAAGCGGGAGTTTCCGGGGAGCTGTTTTTT
>.|TRBV15|TRBJ2-1|.
CATSRDSDEQFF
TGTGCCACCAGCAGAGATAGCGATGAGCAGTTCTTC
>TRBD1|TRBV28|TRBJ2-7|once
CASSPPLQGKEQYF
TGTGCCAGCAGCCCACCACTACAGGGGAAGGAGCAGTACTTC
>.|TRBV28|TRBJ1-5|.
CASSPWRGAAQPQHF
TGTGCCAGCAGTCCCTGGCGGGGGGCTGCTCAGCCCCAGCATTTT
>.|TRBV4-1|TRBJ1-6|.
CASSQDEDLPLHF
TGCGCCAGCAGCCAAGATGAGGATTTGCCCCTCCACTTT
>.|TRBV6-5|TRBJ2-7|.
CASSPVGGSYEQYF
TGTGCCAGCAGCCCCGTGGGGGGCTCCTACGAGCAGTACTTC
>.|TRBV11-1|TRBJ2-7|.
CASSPNEFYEQYF
TGTGCCAGCAGCCCGAACGAGTTCTACGAGCAGTACTTC
>.|TRBV2|TRBJ1-4|.
CASSEWGEEKLFF
TGTGCCAGCAGTGAATGGGGGGAGGAAAAACTGTTTTTT
>.|TRBV19|TRBJ2-7|.
CASSLGSAGPEQYF
TGTGCCAGTAGTCTGGGATCGGCGGGACCCGAGCAGTACTTC
>TRBD2|TRBV5-1|TRBJ2-2|.
CASSFRSSGRANTGELFF
TGCGCCAGCAGCTTTCGCTCTAGCGGGAGGGCGAACACCGGGGAGCTGTTTTTT
>TRBD2|TRBV27|TRBJ2-1|.
CASSLRPSGIYEQFF
TGTGCCAGCAGTTTACGCCCTAGCGGGATATATGAGCAGTTCTTC
>TRBD2|TRBV28|TRBJ2-1|few
CASRNPRTSGRWVQFF
TGTGCCAGCCGTAACCCTAGGACTAGCGGGAGGTGGGTGCAGTTCTTC
>TRBD1|TRBV6-6|TRBJ1-5|.
CASSLQGVAQHF
TGTGCCAGCAGCCTTCAGGGGGTCGCCCAGCATTTT
>TRBD1|TRBV5-5|TRBJ1-4|.
CASSSGQGAANEKLFF
TGTGCCAGCAGCTCCGGACAGGGGGCAGCTAATGAAAAACTGTTTTTT
>.|TRBV4-2|TRBJ1-2|.
CASSQEGTGFSSYGYTF
TGTGCCAGCAGCCAAGAGGGCACAGGGTTCTCATCCTATGGCTACACCTTC
>.|TRBV9|TRBJ1-1|few
CASSVVSGSYTEAFF
TGTGCCAGCAGCGTAGTCTCCGGGAGCTACACTGAAGCTTTCTTT
>TRBD2|TRBV19|TRBJ2-3|.
CASSMRGGTDTQYF
TGTGCCAGTAGTATGCGGGGGGGCACAGATACGCAGTATTTT
>.|TRBV5-1|TRBJ1-3|.
CASSSRDTGGENTIYF
TGCGCCAGCAGCAGTCGTGATACGGGGGGCGAAAACACCATATATTTT
>TRBD1|TRBV6-5|TRBJ1-2|.
CASQPGQGGSYGYTF
TGTGCCAGCCAACCGGGGCAGGGGGGATCTTATGGCTACACCTTC
>TRBD2|TRBV28|TRBJ2-7|.
CASNRAGGPSYEQYF
TGTGCCAGCAATCGCGCGGGAGGGCCCTCCTACGAGCAGTACTTC
>TRBD1|TRBV5-4|TRBJ2-7|.
CASSTKQGARRYEQYF
TGTGCCAGCAGCACCAAACAGGGGGCAAGAAGGTACGAGCAGTACTTC
>.|TRBV7-9|TRBJ2-3|once
CASSSHYRDIVPDTQYF
TGTGCCAGCAGCTCACACTACAGGGACATTGTACCAGATACGCAGTATTTT
>.|TRBV28|TRBJ2-7|once
CASSSYYEQYF
TGTGCCAGCAGTTCTTACTACGAGCAGTACTTC
>TRBD2|TRBV7-3|TRBJ2-7|.
CASGLAGGNEQYF
TGTGCCAGCGGACTAGCGGGAGGGAACGAGCAGTACTTC
>TRBD2|TRBV6-6|TRBJ2-1|.
CASRIGGRADEQFF
TGTGCCAGCCGGATCGGCGGGAGGGCGGATGAGCAGTTCTTC